Below are 24 T cell receptor beta chains sequenced from a single sample in a study of blood T cell repertoires in COVID-19 (dated by TCRdb to 2020 to 2022). Receptors were amplified or captured by the immunoSEQ multiplex PCR assay. Held by TCRdb, this immuneACCESS table contains in-frame sequences only and omits some clones. Under half of the omission traces to an unresolved V gene where checked; the cause of the rest is unknown. Here the sample has around 300,000 clones; roughly 88% occur a single time. Clones ranked in the top ten supply approximately 8.5% of the sample. Sequenced sample: peripheral blood. The source of these receptors is a man between 18 and 35 years old with active or convalescent COVID-19.

V usage is TRBV5-1 and J usage is TRBJ1-2, with D possibly matching TRBD1 (5 bases). Germline CDR1 is SGHRS and CDR2 is YFSETQ. The ends were cut back, 5 bases at V and 2 bases at J, with 16 bases in the middle. The length of the CDR3 is 15 residues. The CDR3 here is CASSSHPQGNYGYTF. The CDR3 nucleotides read TGCGCCAGCAGTTCGCACCCTCAGGGAAACTATGGCTACACCTTC.

This clone was detected only once. This rearrangement joins TRBV9 to TRBJ2-3; possibly TRBD2 for D (5 bases). The CDR3 length is 14 residues. Germline V gene lookup returns CDR1 SGDLS and CDR2 YYNGEE. Between the trimmed V and J ends, which lost 0 bases and 6 bases, there was a span of 11 bases. The CDR3 sequence is CASSVAGGPDTQYF. The CDR3, as DNA: TGTGCCAGCAGCGTAGCTGGCGGGCCGGATACGCAGTATTTT.

V is TRBV4-1 and J is TRBJ2-3; the match to TRBD2 covers 7 bases. This CDR3 contains 15 residues. Germline CDR1 is MGHRA and CDR2 is YSYEKL. J was trimmed by 3 bases and V by 2 bases; bases with no gene match: 5. CDR3 DNA sequence: TGCGCCAGCAGCCAACTCGGACTAGGTACAGATACGCAGTATTTT. Translating it yields CASSQLGLGTDTQYF.

This clone was counted a single time. The CDR3 here is CASSLDGTDFYEQYF. CDR3 bases: TGCGCCAGCAGCTTGGACGGGACAGACTTCTACGAGCAGTACTTC. The rearrangement joins TRBV5-1 to TRBJ2-7; 7 bases are shared with TRBD1. The length of the CDR3 is 15 residues. Germline values: CDR1 SGHRS, CDR2 YFSETQ. The ends lost 0 bases at V and 3 bases at J; junction bases unmatched: 6.

The J gene is TRBJ1-1, the V gene TRBV9; D is unclear. This CDR3 has 14 residues. CDR1 SGDLS and CDR2 YYNGEE come from the germline V gene. V gave up 0 bases and J gave up 1 base, with 7 bases separating them. The CDR3 bases are TGTGCCAGCAGCGTAGAGAGCTCGAACACTGAAGCTTTCTTT. Residues: CASSVESSNTEAFF. Full variable domain (remainder filled in from reference TRBV9 and TRBJ1-1): DSGVTQTPKHLITATGQRVTLRCSPRSGDLSVYWYQQSLDQGLQFLIQYYNGEERAKGNILERFSAQQFPDLHSELNLSSLELGDSALYFCASSVESSNTEAFFGQGTRLTVV.

CDR3 protein: CASSLVRNRGEQYF. The DNA for the CDR3 is TGCGCCAGCAGCTTGGTTCGGAATAGGGGCGAGCAGTACTTC. The rearrangement joins TRBV5-1 to TRBJ2-7; tentative D call: TRBD1 (5 bases). Per germline, CDR1 SGHRS and CDR2 YFSETQ. Between the trimmed V and J ends, which lost 0 bases and 6 bases, there was a span of 13 bases. The CDR3 extends over 14 amino acids.

Only one count was recorded for this clone. The chain carries TRBV5-5 and TRBJ2-7; 7 nucleotides agree with TRBD1. Germline V gives CDR1 SGHKS, CDR2 YYEKEE (reference sequence). There are 14 residues in the CDR3. V was pared by 0 bases and J by 3 bases, with 3 bases of the junction left unmatched. This CDR3 is CASSLGRQGYEQYF. The CDR3, as DNA: TGTGCCAGCAGCTTGGGGCGACAGGGCTACGAGCAGTACTTC. Full variable domain (remainder filled in from reference TRBV5-5 and TRBJ2-7): DAGVTQSPTHLIKTRGQQVTLRCSPISGHKSVSWYQQVLGQGPQFIFQYYEKEERGRGNFPDRFSARQFPNYSSELNVNALLLGDSALYLCASSLGRQGYEQYFGPGTRLTVT.

The genes are TRBV25-1 and TRBJ2-5; 8 nucleotides align to TRBD1. This CDR3 is built from 14 residues. V shed 3 bases, J shed 6 bases, and the junction held 6 bases outside the gene matches. CDR1 is MGHDK, CDR2 SYGVNS, per germline. The DNA for the CDR3 is TGTGCCAGCAGTGAGCCGGGGGACAGGAAGACCCAGTACTTC. This sequence encodes CASSEPGDRKTQYF.

J is TRBJ2-1 and V is TRBV7-9; the D gene is possibly TRBD2 (6 bases). Germline CDR1 and CDR2: SEHNR and FQNEAQ (reference sequence). V lost 5 bases, J lost 6 bases, and 17 bases lay in between. CDR3 length: 15 residues. DNA of the CDR3: TGTGCCAGCAGCCTTAGCGGAAAGCCCGGCAATGAGCAGTTCTTC. This translates into CASSLSGKPGNEQFF.

This clone occurred once. This chain joins TRBV4-3 and TRBJ1-1; a possible D gene is TRBD1 (6 bases). Per germline, CDR1 LGHNA and CDR2 YSLEER. The CDR3 has 16 amino acids. With 0 bases removed from V and 1 base from J, the gap between germline ends came to 12 bases. The CDR3 loop reads CASSQDWGGANTEAFF. As DNA, the CDR3 is TGCGCCAGCAGCCAAGATTGGGGGGGCGCGAACACTGAAGCTTTCTTT.

The chain joins TRBV4-3 to TRBJ1-2, with 7 nucleotides matching TRBD1. Looked up from germline, CDR1 is LGHNA and CDR2 is YSLEER. J was trimmed by 8 bases and V by 1 base; bases with no gene match: 10. The CDR3 covers 15 residues. The CDR3 region is CASSQANTGVRGYTF. Written as DNA, the CDR3 is TGCGCCAGCAGCCAAGCAAACACAGGGGTTCGGGGCTACACCTTC.

This sequence joins TRBV6-2 or TRBV6-3 and TRBJ1-2, with 12 bases fitting TRBD1. The CDR3 has 19 amino acids. Germline V gives CDR1 MNHEY, CDR2 SVGEGT. With V trimmed by 5 bases and J by 1 base, 14 bases remained unmatched. Written as DNA, the CDR3 is TGTGCCAGCAGTCAAAAAGGCCGGGACAGGGGGCCGATTAACTATGGCTACACCTTC. Translating gives CASSQKGRDRGPINYGYTF.

The chain uses TRBV2 and TRBJ1-1; 10 bases are a match to TRBD1. Germline V gene data show CDR1 as SNHLY and CDR2 as FYNNEI. This CDR3 comprises 16 residues. Trimming cost V 6 bases and J 4 bases; bases outside gene matches: 11. Written as DNA, the CDR3 is TGTGCCAGCAGCCGGGACAGGGGAATTATTGGCACTGAAGCTTTCTTT. Protein sequence: CASSRDRGIIGTEAFF.

This rearrangement joins TRBV5-1 to TRBJ2-5; D perhaps matches TRBD2 (5 bases). V was trimmed by 2 bases and J by 5 bases, leaving 7 bases between them. The CDR3 has 12 residues. Germline V lookup: CDR1 SGHRS, CDR2 YFSETQ. The CDR3 loop is CASSFEGETQYF. The DNA of the CDR3 is TGCGCCAGCAGCTTTGAGGGCGAGACCCAGTACTTC.

V gene TRBV5-4 combines with J gene TRBJ2-7; 10 nucleotides line up with TRBD1. Germline trimming cut 4 bases from V and 5 bases from J; bases unmatched to any gene: 9. CDR1 and CDR2 from the germline V gene are SGHNT and YYREEE (reference sequence). This CDR3 contains 15 residues. The CDR3 bases are TGTGCCAGCAGCGGACCGGGACAGGGGCTAGACGAGCAGTACTTC. As protein: CASSGPGQGLDEQYF.

The V and J genes are TRBV10-3 and TRBJ2-3; 9 bases are a match to TRBD1. After removal of 2 bases from V and 5 bases from J, the junction contained 5 bases not matched to a gene. Looked up from germline, CDR1 is ENHRY and CDR2 is SYGVKD. The CDR3 has 15 residues. CDR3 nucleotide sequence: TGTGCCATCAGTGAGCCGGGACAGGGAATAGATACGCAGTATTTT. This gives the protein CAISEPGQGIDTQYF.

This chain links TRBV27 with TRBJ2-3; 8 nucleotides agree with TRBD2. This CDR3 has 13 amino acids. V was clipped by 7 bases and J by 4 bases; unmatched bases: 4. Germline assignment: CDR1 MNHEY and CDR2 SMNVEV (reference sequence). The CDR3 here is CASTSGGADTQYF. In nucleotides, the CDR3 is TGTGCCAGCACCAGCGGGGGCGCAGATACGCAGTATTTT.

V and J are TRBV10-1 and TRBJ1-6; D perhaps matches TRBD1 (6 bases). The CDR3 length is 14 residues. Trimming shortened V by 6 bases and J by 6 bases, and 12 bases separated the two germline ends. Germline V gene lookup returns CDR1 WNHNN and CDR2 SYGVQD (reference sequence). The chain's CDR3 is CASRWDKFNSPLHF. The DNA of the CDR3 is TGCGCCAGCAGATGGGACAAATTTAATTCACCCCTCCACTTT.

The chain links TRBV3-1 (or the pseudogene TRBV3-2) to TRBJ2-7, with 14 bases fitting TRBD2. The CDR3 length is 19 residues. V shed 4 bases, J shed 4 bases, and the junction held 15 bases outside the gene matches. In germline, CDR1 is LGHDT, CDR2 YNNKEL (reference sequence). The CDR3 here is CASSLSIPWTSGGLYEQYF. DNA for the CDR3: TGTGCCAGCAGCCTATCAATACCCTGGACTAGCGGGGGGCTTTACGAGCAGTACTTC.

This chain links TRBV27 with TRBJ1-2, with D maybe TRBD1 (6 bases). The germline gives CDR1 MNHEY, CDR2 SMNVEV (reference sequence). Between the trimmed V and J ends, which lost 7 bases and 8 bases, there was a span of 23 bases. This CDR3 contains 15 residues. The DNA of the CDR3 is TGTGCCAGCAAGGGGGTCTTTAGGGAACTTGGAGGCTACACCTTC. It yields the protein CASKGVFRELGGYTF.

The chain recombines TRBV5-1 with TRBJ1-4, with D maybe TRBD1 (5 bases). The germline V gene has CDR1 SGHRS and CDR2 YFSETQ. The ends were cut back, 0 bases at V and 7 bases at J, with 16 bases in the middle. The CDR3 consists of 16 residues. The CDR3 DNA follows: TGCGCCAGCAGCTTGGAGGTGGGGCGTTTTACTGAAAAACTGTTTTTT. Its protein product is CASSLEVGRFTEKLFF.

The chain employs TRBV11-2 and TRBJ2-1; a weak D match, TRBD2 (5 bases). The CDR3 is 13 residues long. The V end was cut by 0 bases, the J end by 9 bases, with 9 bases between. Germline V gene data show CDR1 as SGHAT and CDR2 as FQNNGV. The CDR3 is CASSLEAGGEQFF. CDR3 nucleotides: TGTGCCAGCAGCTTAGAGGCGGGTGGTGAGCAGTTCTTC.

This chain links TRBV9 with TRBJ1-2, with D perhaps matching TRBD1 (6 bases). Trimming removed 0 bases at V and 6 bases at J, with 18 bases between. The length of the CDR3 is 16 residues. Germline V CDR1 and CDR2: SGDLS, YYNGEE. In nucleotides, the CDR3 is TGTGCCAGCAGCGTAGACTTCGGACAGAGTTCTGATGGCTACACCTTC. As protein: CASSVDFGQSSDGYTF.

The V and J genes are TRBV19 and TRBJ1-5; D might be TRBD1 (5 bases). Per the germline V gene, CDR1 is LNHDA and CDR2 is SQIVND (reference sequence). The germline V and J ends were trimmed by 3 bases and 0 bases, with 24 bases remaining between them. The CDR3 extends over 20 amino acids. The CDR3 region has the DNA TGTGCCAGTAGTATGGACGGAGGATGGGGGGGGTCAAATAGCAATCAGCCCCAGCATTTT. Its translation: CASSMDGGWGGSNSNQPQHF.